This is a list of T cell receptor beta chains from one sample in a study of blood T cells in healthy people across ages. TCRdb called the 5' RACE reads again in MiXCR, with one record for every CDR3 protein. The sample has about 1.5 million distinct CDR3 sequences; approximately 43% are singletons. Specimen: blood. These receptor sequences come from a woman between 18 and 30 years old in good health. Both conserved end residues are part of each CDR3. A D gene is named only where the DNA matches it firmly. Clone size is not always given. Where it is, it says once, few, many or a class for expanded clones.

16	once	NA	TRBJ1-1	TRBV25-1	CASSELGGMGDTEAFF	TGTGCCAGCAGTGAATTGGGGGGGATGGGGGACACTGAAGCTTTCTTT
16	NA	TRBD1	TRBJ2-7	TRBV6-5	CASSSLDRGFSYEQYF	TGTGCCAGCAGTTCCTTGGACAGGGGGTTTTCCTACGAGCAGTACTTC
13	NA	NA	TRBJ1-6	TRBV20-1	CSASGAQNSPLHF	TGCAGTGCTTCGGGGGCGCAAAATTCACCCCTCCACTTT
14	NA	TRBD1	TRBJ2-1	TRBV25-1	CASRHRGWYNEQFF	TGTGCCAGCAGGCACAGGGGGTGGTACAATGAGCAGTTCTTC
15	few	TRBD2	TRBJ2-1	TRBV7-2	CASSLWTSVYNEQFF	TGTGCCAGCAGCTTATGGACTAGCGTATACAATGAGCAGTTCTTC
14	many	TRBD1	TRBJ1-2	TRBV29-1	CSVEEGDRSYGYTF	TGCAGCGTTGAAGAGGGGGACAGGTCCTATGGCTACACCTTC
15	many	NA	TRBJ1-2	TRBV6-6	CASSGLVLMGYGYTF	TGTGCCAGCTCTGGGCTAGTTTTGATGGGCTATGGCTACACCTTC
15	NA	NA	TRBJ2-7	TRBV25-1	CASSDLVVRYNEQYF	TGTGCCAGCAGTGATCTTGTAGTTAGATACAATGAGCAGTACTTC
11	once	NA	TRBJ2-7	TRBV30	CAWSADYEQYF	TGTGCCTGGAGTGCAGACTACGAGCAGTACTTC
12	NA	TRBD1	TRBJ2-5	TRBV20-1	CSAKGQRETQYF	TGCAGTGCCAAGGGACAGAGGGAGACCCAGTACTTC
20	NA	TRBD2	TRBJ2-1	TRBV15	CATSREPEDVAGVPYNEQFF	TGTGCCACCAGCAGAGAACCTGAGGATGTGGCGGGAGTCCCCTACAATGAGCAGTTCTTC
14	NA	NA	TRBJ2-3	TRBV13	CASSVVADADTQYF	TGTGCCAGCAGCGTAGTAGCGGACGCAGATACGCAGTATTTT
16	NA	TRBD1	TRBJ1-2	TRBV20-1	CSARDADRGHSNGYTF	TGCAGTGCTAGAGACGCGGACAGGGGGCACTCGAATGGCTACACCTTC
15	few	NA	TRBJ1-4	TRBV7-9	CASSSSWRSNEKLFF	TGTGCCAGCAGCTCTTCTTGGAGGTCTAATGAAAAACTGTTTTTT
13	few	NA	TRBJ2-7	TRBV12-3/TRBV12-4	CASSVGRAKEQYF	TGTGCCAGCAGTGTAGGCCGTGCCAAAGAGCAGTACTTC
13	NA	NA	TRBJ1-1	TRBV15	CATSRARNTEAFF	TGTGCCACCAGCAGAGCCAGGAACACTGAAGCTTTCTTT
14	NA	NA	TRBJ1-1	TRBV29-1	CSVEGWRRNTETFF	TGCAGCGTTGAAGGGTGGCGGAGGAACACTGAAACTTTCTTT
16	few	NA	TRBJ1-1	TRBV5-1	CASSLGIGLMNTEAFF	TGCGCCAGCAGCTTGGGTATCGGACTTATGAACACTGAAGCTTTCTTT
16	NA	TRBD2	TRBJ2-3	TRBV11-2	CASSPGTSGGGNTQYF	TGTGCCAGCAGCCCCGGGACTAGCGGGGGGGGAAATACGCAGTATTTT
17	NA	NA	TRBJ2-5	TRBV7-9	CVSSLVRPGHTQETQYF	TGTGTCAGCAGCTTAGTGAGACCGGGACACACCCAAGAGACCCAGTACTTC